Below are 29 T cell receptor beta chains sequenced from a single sample in a study of T cells after yellow fever vaccination. TCRdb reanalysed the 5' RACE reads using MiXCR and keeps one entry per CDR3 protein. Of 300,000 or so distinct CDR3 sequences listed, under 15% are singletons. The sample was CD4+ T cells sorted from PBMCs, taken 45 days after the yellow fever booster vaccination. The receptors here all came from a man in his thirties or forties who received the YFV17D yellow fever vaccine.

This clonotype showed up just a few times. The J gene is TRBJ2-7, the V gene TRBV7-2; 8 bases match TRBD1. V lost 1 base, J lost 3 bases, and 8 bases stayed unmatched. The CDR3 has 16 amino acids. Germline CDR1 is SGHTA and CDR2 is FQGNSA. This CDR3 is CASSLVAGTGDYEQYF. CDR3 coding DNA: TGTGCCAGCAGCTTAGTGGCCGGGACAGGAGACTACGAGCAGTACTTC. Full variable domain (rest looked up from reference TRBV7-2 and TRBJ2-7): GAGVSQSPSNKVTEKGKDVELRCDPISGHTALYWYRQSLGQGLEFLIYFQGNSAPDKSGLPSDRFSAERTGGSVSTLTIQRTQQEDSAVYLCASSLVAGTGDYEQYFGPGTRLTVT.

This clonotype showed up just a few times. This chain joins TRBV7-2 and TRBJ2-5; unclear D gene. The CDR3 is 14 residues long. Trimming cost V 0 bases and J 3 bases, with 8 bases left between them. Germline values: CDR1 SGHTA, CDR2 FQGNSA. The CDR3 sequence: CASSLARTEETQYF. The CDR3 region has the DNA TGTGCCAGCAGCTTAGCGCGGACGGAAGAGACCCAGTACTTC.

This clonotype was observed a few times. The rearrangement joins TRBV12-3 or TRBV12-4 to TRBJ1-1; 7 bases are a match to TRBD1. CDR3 length: 14 residues. Trimming at V came to 3 bases and at J to 5 bases, leaving 6 bases not matched to a gene. This chain's CDR3 is CASSLFRGKTEAFF. The CDR3 nucleotides read TGTGCCAGCAGTTTGTTCAGGGGGAAGACTGAAGCTTTCTTT.

In regard to this clonotype: An end of the junction does not agree with germline; a read error may underlie this. The chain combines TRBV5-1 with TRBJ2-4; the D gene is possibly TRBD2 (6 bases). Germline CDR1 reads SGHRS; CDR2 reads YFSETQ. The length of the CDR3 is 14 residues. CDR3 nucleotide sequence: TGCGCCAGCAGCTCGGGGAACCACGTGGAGGGGTTCAACTTC. Translation: CASSSGNHVEGFNF.

The genes are TRBV20-1 and TRBJ2-5; 9 positions agree with TRBD2. Germline V gene data show CDR1 as DFQATT and CDR2 as SNEGSKA (reference sequence). Trimming at V came to 4 bases and at J to 5 bases, leaving 11 bases not matched to a gene. CDR3 length equals 15 residues. The CDR3 loop is CSATMGSGSTETQYF. The CDR3 nucleotides are TGCAGTGCTACTATGGGTAGCGGGAGCACTGAGACCCAGTACTTC.

V and J are TRBV24-1 and TRBJ2-7, with D hard to call. This CDR3 has 14 residues. V lost 3 bases and J lost 4, with 12 bases in between. Germline CDR1 is KGHDR and CDR2 is SFDVKD. CDR3: CATSDPPPSYEQYF. CDR3 DNA: TGTGCCACCAGTGATCCTCCCCCAAGTTACGAGCAGTACTTC.

The table lists this clonotype with a few counts. The chain links TRBV3-1 to TRBJ2-1; D is perhaps TRBD2 (5 bases). Per germline, CDR1 LGHDT and CDR2 YNNKEL (reference sequence). Trimming left V 0 bases short and J 0 bases short, with 12 bases between. This CDR3 comprises 17 residues. CDR3 loop: CASSQEKAGSSYNEQFF. CDR3 sequence (DNA): TGTGCCAGCAGCCAAGAAAAGGCTGGGAGCTCCTACAATGAGCAGTTCTTC.

The gene calls are TRBV5-1 and TRBJ1-6, with unresolved D. The germline CDR1 and CDR2 sequences are SGHRS and YFSETQ. V gave up 0 bases and J gave up 8 bases, with 6 bases separating them. CDR3 length: 13 amino acids. The CDR3 protein is CASSLEGDSPLHF. The CDR3 DNA follows: TGCGCCAGCAGCTTGGAAGGTGATTCACCCCTCCACTTT.

The chain has TRBV20-1 and TRBJ2-7; possible D gene TRBD2, 6 bases. V lost 4 bases and J lost 5, with 15 bases in between. Germline V lookup: CDR1 DFQATT, CDR2 SNEGSKA (reference sequence). The CDR3 runs to 13 residues. The CDR3 spells CSAIGTGGHEQYF. The CDR3 DNA follows: TGCAGTGCTATCGGGACTGGAGGCCACGAGCAGTACTTC.

The genes are TRBV20-1 and TRBJ1-1; 9 nucleotides match TRBD1. The junction had 8 bases not matched to a gene; V was cut back by 1 base and J by 5 bases. From germline, CDR1 is DFQATT and CDR2 SNEGSKA (reference sequence). This CDR3 has 15 residues. The CDR3 nucleotides are TGCAGTGCTAGAGTTCTACAGGGGGCTTGGACTGAAGCTTTCTTT. Translating it yields CSARVLQGAWTEAFF.

This clonotype was detected only a few times. This chain uses TRBV6-5 with TRBJ2-5; D not resolved. Germline V lookup: CDR1 MNHEY, CDR2 SVGAGI. The V end lost 2 bases, the J end lost 1 base, and 11 bases lay between the germline ends. The CDR3 runs 15 residues. CDR3 DNA sequence: TGTGCCAGCAGTTACGCCTCTCAACCCCAAGAGACCCAGTACTTC. Translation: CASSYASQPQETQYF.

This clonotype was seen at least ten times. V is TRBV7-2 and J is TRBJ2-7, with TRBD2 matching over 13 bases. There are 15 residues in the CDR3. The V gene end was trimmed by 4 bases and the J gene end by 6 bases; junction bases not matched to a gene: 6. Germline V gene data show CDR1 as SGHTA and CDR2 as FQGNSA. CDR3 sequence reads: CASSSGLAGVSEQYF. The CDR3 bases are TGTGCCAGCAGCTCCGGACTAGCGGGAGTAAGCGAGCAGTACTTC.

This clonotype has a handful of counts. The rearrangement uses TRBV6-2 or TRBV6-3 and TRBJ2-1, with D tentatively TRBD1 (6 bases). Germline loops: CDR1 MNHEY, CDR2 SVGEGT. The germline V and J ends were trimmed by 10 bases and 2 bases, with 9 bases remaining between them. The CDR3 extends over 12 amino acids. The CDR3 region has the DNA TGTGCCACCCGGGACACCTACAATGAGCAGTTCTTC. As protein: CATRDTYNEQFF.

This sequence joins TRBV3-1 and TRBJ1-2; no reliable D call. The V end was cut by 4 bases, the J end by 3 bases, with 9 bases between. The CDR3 covers 13 residues. The germline gives CDR1 LGHDT, CDR2 YNNKEL (reference sequence). This CDR3 reads CASSLPQYYGYTF. In DNA form, the CDR3 reads TGTGCCAGCAGCCTCCCCCAATACTATGGCTACACCTTC.

This chain connects TRBV5-6 to TRBJ2-7; TRBD2 agrees at 8 bases. The CDR3 is 15 residues long. In germline, CDR1 is SGHDT, CDR2 YYEEEE. With 1 base clipped from V and 3 bases from J, the junction kept 6 bases outside the gene matches. The CDR3 DNA reads TGTGCCAGCAGCTTGTCCCGGACTAGCTACTACGAGCAGTACTTC. Translated: CASSLSRTSYYEQYF.

The chain joins TRBV5-1 to TRBJ1-2; the D is unclear. The CDR3 sequence is 13 residues long. With 0 bases removed from V and 6 bases from J, the gap between germline ends came to 9 bases. Looked up from germline, CDR1 is SGHRS and CDR2 is YFSETQ. The CDR3 DNA sequence: TGCGCCAGCAGCTTGGCCGTTAAGGATGGCTACACCTTC. Protein sequence: CASSLAVKDGYTF.

This clonotype came up a few times. This sequence joins TRBV7-2 and TRBJ2-3; no clear D gene. CDR1 and CDR2 from the germline V gene are SGHTA and FQGNSA. V lost 5 bases to trimming and J lost 5 bases, with 11 bases between them. The CDR3 spans 13 residues. The DNA of the CDR3 is TGTGCCAGCAGCGCTACCACCGGAGATACGCAGTATTTT. Translated: CASSATTGDTQYF.

The rearrangement joins TRBV10-3 to TRBJ1-1; 8 bases match TRBD1. Looked up from germline, CDR1 is ENHRY and CDR2 is SYGVKD. The CDR3 spans 14 residues. The ends lost 6 bases at V and 4 bases at J; junction bases unmatched: 7. Here the CDR3 DNA reads TGTGCCATCAGCGCTCAGGGGGCCAGCACTGAAGCTTTCTTT. Translation gives CAISAQGASTEAFF.

The table lists this clonotype with a few counts. The rearrangement joins TRBV27 to TRBJ1-6; D is unclear. With 3 bases removed from V and 0 bases from J, the gap between germline ends came to 6 bases. The germline CDR1 and CDR2 sequences are MNHEY and SMNVEV (reference sequence). The CDR3 runs to 15 residues. The CDR3 nucleotides read TGTGCCAGCAGTTTGGAGAGCTCCTATAATTCACCCCTCCACTTT. It is translated as CASSLESSYNSPLHF.

This clonotype turned up a few times. V usage is TRBV7-6 and J usage is TRBJ2-5; 12 nucleotides agree with TRBD2. Germline V gene lookup returns CDR1 SGHVS and CDR2 FNYEAQ. V gave up 5 bases and J gave up 6 bases; unmatched junction bases: 7. The length of the CDR3 is 15 residues. In nucleotides, the CDR3 is TGTGCCAGCAGCCCACTAGCGGGAGGTGAGAAGACCCAGTACTTC. Translated, it gives CASSPLAGGEKTQYF.

This clonotype occurred a few times. The chain joins TRBV12-3 or TRBV12-4 to TRBJ1-1; 8 positions agree with TRBD1. The length of the CDR3 is 15 residues. J gave up 5 bases and V 5 bases, and 10 bases lay outside the gene matches. For the CDR3, the DNA is TGTGCCAGCAGTCCCCCTCCCGGACAGGGTACTGAAGCTTTCTTT. This encodes CASSPPPGQGTEAFF.

The chain carries TRBV5-6 and TRBJ1-4, with D perhaps matching TRBD1 (5 bases). CDR3 length: 15 amino acids. Germline lookup yields CDR1 SGHDT and CDR2 YYEEEE. The ends were cut back, 0 bases at V and 7 bases at J, with 13 bases in the middle. This CDR3 reads CASSLGGGVPEKLFF. The CDR3 DNA reads as TGTGCCAGCAGCTTGGGGGGGGGAGTTCCTGAAAAACTGTTTTTT.

The rearrangement uses TRBV6-1 and TRBJ1-2; D is unresolved. Germline CDR1 reads MNHNS; CDR2 reads SASEGT. The CDR3 loop spans 14 amino acids. Trimming removed 7 bases from V and 4 bases from J, with 16 bases in between. The CDR3, as DNA: TGTGCCAGCACGGGCACCCCGGAGGGCTATGGCTACACCTTC. Its protein product is CASTGTPEGYGYTF.

The chain has TRBV27 and TRBJ2-7; 9 nucleotides line up with TRBD2. The CDR3 covers 17 residues. Per the germline V gene, CDR1 is MNHEY and CDR2 is SMNVEV (reference sequence). V was pared by 3 bases and J by 3 bases, with 12 bases of the junction left unmatched. CDR3 coding DNA: TGTGCCAGCAGTTTTACGACCGGGACTAGCCGCCTCTACGAGCAGTACTTC. It codes for CASSFTTGTSRLYEQYF.

This clonotype was seen a handful of times. At one end, the junction sequence differs from germline, possibly due to a read error. This chain links TRBV7-7 with TRBJ2-1; 8 bases agree with TRBD2. CDR3 length: 14 residues. Germline V CDR1 and CDR2: SSHAT, FNYEAQ (reference sequence). The CDR3 sequence is CASSLAGSGDEQFF. CDR3 sequence (DNA): TGTGCTAGCAGCTTAGCTGGTAGCGGGGATGAGCAGTTCTTC.

As regards this clonotype: Compared with germline, one end of the junction differs, possibly owing to a read error. For the CDR3, the DNA is TGTGCCACCAGCCAATCACAGCTGCAGGCCAACGTCCTGACTTTC. This gives the protein CATSQSQLQANVLTF. The rearrangement uses TRBV3-1 and TRBJ2-6; the D is unclear. Germline CDR1 LGHDT, CDR2 YNNKEL (reference sequence). CDR3 length: 15 amino acids.

The chain is built from TRBV9 and TRBJ2-7, with 7 nucleotides matching TRBD1. Germline CDR1 and CDR2: SGDLS and YYNGEE. The J segment lost 4 bases and the V segment lost 0 bases, leaving 4 bases of the junction unmatched. CDR3 length: 14 residues. The CDR3 sequence: CASSVGQGTYEQYF. In DNA form, the CDR3 reads TGTGCCAGCAGCGTAGGACAGGGAACGTACGAGCAGTACTTC. The variable domain in full, with the rest retrieved from reference TRBV9 and TRBJ2-7, is DSGVTQTPKHLITATGQRVTLRCSPRSGDLSVYWYQQSLDQGLQFLIQYYNGEERAKGNILERFSAQQFPDLHSELNLSSLELGDSALYFCASSVGQGTYEQYFGPGTRLTVT.

This clonotype was detected only once. At one of its ends the junction is not consistent with the germline gene, which may arise from a read error. V gene TRBV2 combines with J gene TRBJ1-6; 10 nucleotides agree with TRBD1. This CDR3 spans 13 amino acids. Germline lookup yields CDR1 SNHLY and CDR2 FYNNEI. CDR3 residues: CASSRTGGSHLHF. The CDR3 region has the DNA TGTGCCAGCAGTAGGACAGGGGGTTCACACCTCCACTTT.

This clonotype was recorded a few times. V and J are TRBV5-1 and TRBJ2-3, with D unclear. Trimming left V 3 bases short and J 4 bases short, with 12 bases between. The CDR3 covers 14 residues. The germline V gene has CDR1 SGHRS and CDR2 YFSETQ. CDR3 protein: CASSSQVGADTQYF. CDR3 in DNA: TGCGCCAGCAGCTCGCAGGTCGGCGCAGATACGCAGTATTTT. The full variable domain, in which reference TRBV5-1 and TRBJ2-3 provide the parts outside the CDR3, is KAGVTQTPRYLIKTRGQQVTLSCSPISGHRSVSWYQQTPGQGLQFLFEYFSETQRNKGNFPGRFSGRQFSNSRSEMNVSTLELGDSALYLCASSSQVGADTQYFGPGTRLTVL.